This TCR beta chain was observed in a study of STAT5B mutations in CD4+ large granular lymphocyte leukemia. In the case of this clone: Its matching antigen is unknown.

Germline V gene lookup returns CDR1 SEHNR and CDR2 FQNEAQ (reference sequence). With 3 bases removed from V and 2 bases from J, the gap between germline ends came to 16 bases. The CDR3 is 16 amino acids. Study-wide points: Top patient clones used TRBV06 genes more often: 8/27 versus 2/35 in controls.

The data were produced by immunoSEQ multiplex PCR, yet TCRdb's version contains in-frame clones alone and is incomplete. The data show about 26,000 clones, more than 60% seen once. Sequencing used CD4+ T cells from blood buffy coats. The sequence was obtained from a human donor in good health. The rearrangement joins TRBV7-9 to TRBJ2-5, with a possible D match to TRBD2 (6 bases). DNA for the CDR3: TGTGCCAGCAGCTTTCCCGGGACTCACCATCAAGAGACCCAGTACTTC. The encoded protein is CASSFPGTHHQETQYF.